These 29 T cell receptor beta chains were sequenced from one sample in a study of T cells in Graves' hyperthyroidism and ophthalmopathy. Amplification of TCR beta CDR3 regions was performed using RNA transcripts as template. TCR CDR3 underwent first-round RT-PCR with the HTBI primer set. TCRdb reprocessed the multiplex PCR reads with MiXCR, giving one entry per CDR3 protein. The table shows 550,000 to 800,000 distinct CDR3 sequences, with approximately 15% occurring only once. Material: blood. The receptors were sampled from a man aged 45 to 65 with Graves' hyperthyroidism.

The DNA for the CDR3 is TGTGCCAGCAGTTTAGCGGGAGGCTTTCGGGAGCTGTTTTTT. Translated, it gives CASSLAGGFRELFF. The chain combines TRBV28 with TRBJ2-2; TRBD2 agrees at 8 bases. The V and J ends lost 2 bases and 9 bases, in that order; junction bases with no gene match: 5. Germline-derived CDR1 and CDR2 are MDHEN and SYDVKM. The CDR3 loop spans 14 amino acids.

This clonotype occurred many times. This chain links TRBV11-3 with TRBJ2-1; 7 bases align to TRBD2. Germline loops: CDR1 SGHNT, CDR2 YENEEA. The length of the CDR3 is 17 residues. V was clipped by 5 bases and J by 0 bases; unmatched bases: 10. CDR3 region: CASSPGLIPSSYNEQFF. CDR3 in DNA: TGTGCCAGCAGCCCGGGACTAATCCCGAGCTCCTACAATGAGCAGTTCTTC.

This clonotype was seen many times. CDR3 sequence: CASGSGTSAYNEQFF. Written as DNA, the CDR3 is TGTGCTAGTGGTTCAGGGACTAGCGCATACAATGAGCAGTTCTTC. The chain carries TRBV12-5 and TRBJ2-1; 10 nucleotides match TRBD2. V lost 4 bases and J lost 4; bases outside the gene matches: 4. The CDR3 contains 15 residues. From germline, CDR1 is LGHNT and CDR2 FRNRAP.

This clonotype was detected many times. This sequence joins TRBV28 and TRBJ2-3; D ambiguous. V lost 3 bases and J 1 base, leaving 17 bases between the germline ends. CDR1 is MDHEN, CDR2 SYDVKM, per germline. The CDR3 runs 17 residues. CDR3 DNA: TGTGCCAGCAGTTTTCCCCCGGTGGGGAAGGGCACAGATACGCAGTATTTT. Protein sequence: CASSFPPVGKGTDTQYF.

This clonotype was seen repeatedly, ten times or more. The chain joins TRBV11-2 to TRBJ2-7, with D possibly called TRBD1 or TRBD2 (6 bases each). Trimming removed 2 bases at V and 7 bases at J, with 18 bases between. CDR3 length: 15 amino acids. Germline CDR1 SGHAT, CDR2 FQNNGV. The CDR3 coding sequence is TGTGCCAGCAGCTTAACGCTAGCCGGAGGGGGTGAGCAGTACTTC. It translates to CASSLTLAGGGEQYF.

This clonotype was recorded at least ten times. The gene calls are TRBV28 and TRBJ2-3; D uncertain. Germline values: CDR1 MDHEN, CDR2 SYDVKM. The ends were cut back, 5 bases at V and 3 bases at J, with 18 bases in the middle. The CDR3 runs to 16 residues. This CDR3 reads CASSQPIRARTDTQYF. As DNA, the CDR3 is TGTGCCAGCAGTCAACCCATCCGGGCCCGGACAGATACGCAGTATTTT.

Regarding this clonotype: One base away lies a much larger clone, so this may be a sequencing read error. The genes are TRBV18 and TRBJ2-7, with D tentatively TRBD1 (6 bases). CDR1 is KGHSH and CDR2 is LQKENI in the germline V gene. The CDR3 sequence is 14 residues long. In DNA, the CDR3 is TGTGCCAGCTCACCAGCCAGGGGCTCCTACGAGCAGCACTTC. It is translated as CASSPARGSYEQHF.

This clonotype was seen repeatedly, ten times or more. V and J are TRBV20-1 and TRBJ2-7, with a tentative D call TRBD1 (6 bases). The CDR3 totals 14 residues. Germline CDR1 DFQATT, CDR2 SNEGSKA (reference sequence). V shed 5 bases and J shed 0 bases, with 14 bases lying between them. The CDR3 loop reads CSAARTEFSYEQYF. The CDR3 nucleotides read TGCAGTGCTGCCAGGACAGAATTCTCCTACGAGCAGTACTTC.

This clonotype was counted many times. This chain connects TRBV2 to TRBJ2-3; D gene ambiguous. The germline CDR1 and CDR2 sequences are SNHLY and FYNNEI. This CDR3 has 12 residues. Trimming removed 2 bases at V and 3 bases at J, with 3 bases between. The CDR3 coding sequence is TGTGCCAGCAGTGAACCAACAGATACGCAGTATTTT. It specifies CASSEPTDTQYF.

This clonotype was recorded at least ten times. CDR3 amino acids: CASSPPTVLEAFF. The DNA of the CDR3 is TGTGCCAGCTCACCACCGACCGTATTGGAAGCTTTCTTT. The chain combines TRBV18 with TRBJ1-1; D ambiguous. Germline CDR1 reads KGHSH; CDR2 reads LQKENI. There are 13 residues in the CDR3. V was clipped by 0 bases and J by 8 bases, with 10 bases between them. Together with reference TRBV18 and TRBJ1-1, the CDR3 gives the full variable domain: NAGVMQNPRHLVRRRGQEARLRCSPMKGHSHVYWYRQLPEEGLKFMVYLQKENIIDESGMPKERFSAEFPKEGPSILRIQQVVRGDSAAYFCASSPPTVLEAFFGQGTRLTVV.

In this sample, this clonotype turned up a few times. The rearrangement uses TRBV7-8 and TRBJ1-1; D possibly corresponds to TRBD1 (5 bases). The CDR3 runs 14 residues. Germline values: CDR1 SGHVS, CDR2 FQNEAQ. Trimming removed 1 base from V and 5 bases from J, with 11 bases in between. The CDR3 nucleotides read TGTGCCAGCAGCTTAGGGGCGGGGGATACTGAAGCTTTCTTT. It encodes CASSLGAGDTEAFF.

This clonotype has just a few counts. The chain is built from TRBV24-1 and TRBJ2-1, with D unresolved. The V end was cut by 3 bases, the J end by 8 bases, with 10 bases between. The CDR3 length is 13 residues. The germline gives CDR1 KGHDR, CDR2 SFDVKD. CDR3 nucleotide sequence: TGTGCCACCAGTGATGGTTCGCCCCATGAGCAGTTCTTC. Its protein is CATSDGSPHEQFF.

Comments on this clonotype: A much larger clone differs by one base, so this may be a read error. This CDR3 is CASSQQGGVIDTQYF. The DNA of the CDR3 is TGTGCCAGCAGCCAACAGGGGGGGGTCATAGATACGCAGTATTTT. J is TRBJ2-3 and V is TRBV3-1, with D tentatively TRBD1 or TRBD2 (7 bases each). The V gene's germline CDR1 is LGHDT and CDR2 YNNKEL (reference sequence). V lost 2 bases and J lost 5, with 14 bases in between. This CDR3 comprises 15 residues.

V usage is TRBV20-1 and J usage is TRBJ2-7, with TRBD2 identical over 11 bases. The CDR3 spans 16 residues. V shed 4 bases and J 2 bases; nucleotides not matched to a gene: 10. CDR1 is DFQATT and CDR2 is SNEGSKA in the germline V gene (reference sequence). The CDR3 protein is CSAKSGFSGRAYEQYF. DNA of the CDR3: TGCAGTGCTAAATCTGGTTTTAGCGGGAGGGCCTACGAGCAGTACTTC.

The chain employs TRBV10-3 and TRBJ2-3; the D is unclear. The CDR3 extends over 13 amino acids. V lost 4 bases to trimming and J lost 2 bases, with 7 bases between them. Germline V CDR1 and CDR2: ENHRY, SYGVKD. The CDR3 sequence: CAISGTSTDTQYF. DNA for the CDR3: TGTGCCATCAGTGGGACCTCCACAGATACGCAGTATTTT.

This clonotype was seen many times. V is TRBV7-3 and J is TRBJ2-7; 9 bases line up with TRBD1. Germline V lookup: CDR1 SGHTA, CDR2 FQGTGA. CDR3 length: 16 amino acids. J lost 3 bases, V lost 5 bases, and 11 bases had no gene match. CDR3 protein: CASSPDGDREYYEQYF. CDR3 DNA sequence: TGTGCCAGCAGCCCGGACGGGGACAGGGAATACTACGAGCAGTACTTC.

This clonotype came up many times. The chain is built from TRBV6-2 or TRBV6-3 and TRBJ2-7; 8 positions match TRBD1. CDR1 and CDR2 (germline): MNHEY, SVGEGT. After removal of 2 bases from V and 2 bases from J, the junction contained 5 bases not matched to a gene. The CDR3 consists of 15 residues. The CDR3, as DNA: TGTGCCAGCAGTTACCTCCGGGACAGGACCTACGAGCAGTACTTC. Amino acid sequence: CASSYLRDRTYEQYF.

In its sample, this clonotype was seen a few times. CDR3 sequence reads: CASTIQGKDYGYTF. CDR3 in DNA: TGTGCCAGTACAATACAGGGGAAGGACTATGGCTACACCTTC. The gene calls are TRBV19 and TRBJ1-2, with 7 bases that match TRBD1. Germline V gives CDR1 LNHDA, CDR2 SQIVND (reference sequence). After removal of 7 bases from V and 3 bases from J, the junction contained 8 bases not matched to a gene. The CDR3 has 14 residues.

This clonotype was recorded a few times. The chain couples TRBV29-1 to TRBJ1-2; unclear D gene. This CDR3 region has 12 residues. Per the germline V gene, CDR1 is SQVTM and CDR2 is ANQGSEA. V shed 0 bases and J shed 6 bases, with 8 bases lying between them. This chain's CDR3 is CSVEDPGNGYTF. CDR3 bases: TGCAGCGTTGAAGACCCGGGTAATGGCTACACCTTC.

This clonotype was observed many times. The rearrangement uses TRBV18 and TRBJ2-3, with TRBD1 matching over 7 bases. The V gene end was trimmed by 2 bases and the J gene end by 6 bases; junction bases not matched to a gene: 8. This CDR3 spans 15 amino acids. CDR1 KGHSH and CDR2 LQKENI come from the germline V gene. The CDR3 loop reads CASSPSTGVYDTQYF. CDR3 coding DNA: TGTGCCAGCTCACCAAGTACAGGGGTATACGATACGCAGTATTTT.

This clonotype came up a few times. V usage is TRBV10-3 and J usage is TRBJ2-1; 8 bases are a match to TRBD2. The CDR3 has 16 residues. Germline V CDR1 and CDR2: ENHRY, SYGVKD. V gave up 5 bases and J gave up 0 bases; unmatched junction bases: 6. In DNA, the CDR3 is TGTGCCATCAGTAGCCTAGCGGGCAACTCCTACAATGAGCAGTTCTTC. This sequence encodes CAISSLAGNSYNEQFF.

The chain joins TRBV5-6 to TRBJ2-4; D is uncertain. The CDR3 contains 13 residues. The V end was cut by 1 base, the J end by 2 bases, with 4 bases between. The germline V gene has CDR1 SGHDT and CDR2 YYEEEE. The CDR3, as DNA: TGTGCCAGCAGCTTGTTCACCAAAAACATTCAGTACTTC. Its protein is CASSLFTKNIQYF.

This clonotype has at least ten counts. The chain employs TRBV5-8 and TRBJ2-5; D may be TRBD1 or TRBD2 (5 bases each). Germline V gene sequence: CDR1 SGHTS, CDR2 YDEGEE. The V end lost 4 bases, the J end lost 1 base, and 14 bases lay between the germline ends. CDR3 length: 15 residues. The CDR3 sequence: CASSPALGVQETQYF. The DNA for the CDR3 is TGTGCCAGCAGCCCCGCCTTGGGGGTCCAAGAGACCCAGTACTTC.

This clonotype came up many times. The chain has TRBV11-2 and TRBJ2-1; D possibly corresponds to TRBD2 (5 bases). CDR3 size: 14 residues. Trimming stripped 6 bases from V and 9 bases from J, with 18 bases between. Germline-derived CDR1 and CDR2 are SGHAT and FQNNGV. The CDR3 region is CASRGSDGEAEQFF. The CDR3, as DNA: TGTGCCAGCAGGGGATCGGACGGGGAAGCTGAGCAGTTCTTC. The whole variable domain, remainder taken from reference TRBV11-2 and TRBJ2-1, is EAGVAQSPRYKIIEKRQSVAFWCNPISGHATLYWYQQILGQGPKLLIQFQNNGVVDDSQLPKDRFSAERLKGVDSTLKIQPAKLEDSAVYLCASRGSDGEAEQFFGPGTRLTVL.

This clonotype was found many times. The rearrangement uses TRBV2 and TRBJ2-6; D uncertain. The CDR3 totals 16 residues. With 1 base removed from V and 0 bases from J, the gap between germline ends came to 7 bases. Looked up from germline, CDR1 is SNHLY and CDR2 is FYNNEI. CDR3 region: CASSEGFRSGANVLTF. The DNA for the CDR3 is TGTGCCAGCAGTGAAGGGTTCCGCTCTGGGGCCAACGTCCTGACTTTC. The whole variable domain, filled in from reference TRBV2 and TRBJ2-6, reads EPEVTQTPSHQVTQMGQEVILRCVPISNHLYFYWYRQILGQKVEFLVSFYNNEISEKSEIFDDQFSVERPDGSNFTLKIRSTKLEDSAMYFCASSEGFRSGANVLTFGAGSRLTVL.

This clonotype was picked up a small number of times. The chain carries TRBV5-1 and TRBJ2-2; weak D call: TRBD2 (5 bases). From germline, CDR1 is SGHRS and CDR2 YFSETQ. The CDR3 totals 13 residues. V was shortened by 7 bases and J by 3 bases, with 10 bases between the two germline ends. In DNA, the CDR3 is TGCGCCAGCCCGGAGGTCGACACCGGGGAGCTGTTTTTT. As protein: CASPEVDTGELFF. The full variable domain, with the rest looked up from reference TRBV5-1 and TRBJ2-2, is KAGVTQTPRYLIKTRGQQVTLSCSPISGHRSVSWYQQTPGQGLQFLFEYFSETQRNKGNFPGRFSGRQFSNSRSEMNVSTLELGDSALYLCASPEVDTGELFFGEGSRLTVL.

This clonotype was counted ten times or more. V is TRBV28 and J is TRBJ2-5; tentative D call: TRBD1 (6 bases). Germline V gene sequence: CDR1 MDHEN, CDR2 SYDVKM. The CDR3 extends over 20 amino acids. Trimming took off 5 bases at V and 1 base at J, with 29 bases between the two ends. CDR3: CASSTNTGKKGPGVQETQYF. The CDR3 nucleotides read TGTGCCAGCAGTACAAACACAGGGAAGAAGGGGCCAGGGGTCCAAGAGACCCAGTACTTC.

This clonotype was counted ten times or more. CDR3 residues: CATSDPGPGMGETQYF. The CDR3 DNA reads TGTGCCACCAGTGATCCCGGACCCGGAATGGGAGAGACCCAGTACTTC. V is TRBV24-1 and J is TRBJ2-5; D call uncertain. This CDR3 has 16 residues. Trimming pared 3 bases from V and 4 bases from J, leaving 17 bases between. CDR1 and CDR2 (germline): KGHDR, SFDVKD.

This clonotype appeared many times. The chain links TRBV3-1 to TRBJ2-3; 10 bases are shared with TRBD1. Unmatched junction bases numbered 6, after V lost 0 bases and J lost 0 bases. Germline V lookup: CDR1 LGHDT, CDR2 YNNKEL (reference sequence). This CDR3 region has 18 residues. CDR3 sequence (DNA): TGTGCCAGCAGCCAAGATATTTGGGACAGGGGAAGCACAGATACGCAGTATTTT. Its translation: CASSQDIWDRGSTDTQYF.